Listed here are 13 T cell receptor beta chains from one sample, sequenced in a study of blood T cells in healthy people across ages. Then a second PCR, running roughly 7 to 12 cycles, was carried out with a sample-barcoded 5' primer and a J-beta primer mix. TCRdb analysed the 5' RACE reads with MiXCR anew, one entry per CDR3 protein. The sample has about 940,000 distinct CDR3 sequences; about 48% are singletons. What was sequenced was blood. These receptors were obtained from a man aged 30 to 39 in good health.

This clonotype was detected a few times. The chain employs TRBV10-2 and TRBJ1-5; no clear D. The germline V and J ends were trimmed by 0 bases and 5 bases, with 11 bases remaining between them. Germline V gene sequence: CDR1 WSHSY, CDR2 SAAADI. This CDR3 is 15 amino acids long. As DNA, the CDR3 is TGCGCCAGCAGTGAGTCTTTCGCGGATTATCAGCCCCAGCATTTT. Its translation is CASSESFADYQPQHF.

The V and J genes are TRBV25-1 and TRBJ2-7, with D perhaps being TRBD1 or TRBD2 (5 bases each). CDR3 length: 15 amino acids. In germline, CDR1 is MGHDK, CDR2 SYGVNS. The V end lost 9 bases, the J end lost 4 bases, and 22 bases lay between the germline ends. The CDR3 DNA reads as TGTGCCAGTAACGGGGACGGGACCCGAAGTTACGAGCAGTACTTC. It encodes CASNGDGTRSYEQYF.

This clonotype showed up just a few times. This chain uses TRBV28 with TRBJ2-7; 7 bases line up with TRBD2. In germline, CDR1 is MDHEN, CDR2 SYDVKM. The CDR3 runs 14 residues. V shed 2 bases and J 2 bases; nucleotides not matched to a gene: 3. CDR3 bases: TGTGCCAGCAGTTTAGGGGGGGTGGCCTACGAGCAGTACTTC. Its translation is CASSLGGVAYEQYF. The full variable domain, its missing parts supplied by reference TRBV28 and TRBJ2-7, is DVKVTQSSRYLVKRTGEKVFLECVQDMDHENMFWYRQDPGLGLRLIYFSYDVKMKEKGDIPEGYSVSREKKERFSLILESASTNQTSMYLCASSLGGVAYEQYFGPGTRLTVT.

CDR3 region: CSVIQGSNEQYF. The CDR3 nucleotides are TGCAGCGTCATACAGGGGAGCAATGAGCAGTACTTC. The chain links TRBV29-1 to TRBJ2-7; TRBD1 matches 7 bases. V trimming: 6 bases; J trimming: 7 bases; junction bases outside the gene matches: 9. Germline assignment: CDR1 SQVTM and CDR2 ANQGSEA. The CDR3 is 12 residues long.

The DNA of the CDR3 is TGTGCCAGCAGCACTATACATGGGATGAACACTGAAGCTTTCTTT. It translates to CASSTIHGMNTEAFF. The V and J genes are TRBV7-2 and TRBJ1-1; D not resolved. The CDR3 totals 15 residues. V was trimmed by 5 bases and J by 0 bases, leaving 13 bases between them. Germline V gene data show CDR1 as SGHTA and CDR2 as FQGNSA.

The chain employs TRBV6-4 and TRBJ2-1; the match to TRBD1 covers 7 bases. V shed 3 bases, J shed 9 bases, and the junction held 2 bases outside the gene matches. In germline, CDR1 is MRHNA, CDR2 SNTAGT. The CDR3 has 12 amino acids. The CDR3 nucleotides are TGTGCCAGCAGTGAGACAGGGCGTGAGCAGTTCTTC. Residues: CASSETGREQFF.

The chain combines TRBV27 with TRBJ1-1; 8 bases align to TRBD1. The CDR3 has 13 residues. CDR1 is MNHEY and CDR2 is SMNVEV in the germline V gene (reference sequence). J gave up 6 bases and V 7 bases, and 7 bases lay outside the gene matches. CDR3 DNA: TGTGCCAGCATTCACACAGGGGGGTCTGAAGCTTTCTTT. Translation gives CASIHTGGSEAFF.

This chain uses TRBV11-3 with TRBJ2-7; 7 nucleotides line up with TRBD1. V gave up 5 bases and J gave up 0 bases; unmatched junction bases: 10. The CDR3 has 16 residues. The germline gives CDR1 SGHNT, CDR2 YENEEA. The CDR3 nucleotides read TGTGCCAGCAGCATAGGGGGCAGCTTTATCTCCTACGAGCAGTACTTC. Translating gives CASSIGGSFISYEQYF.

CDR3 DNA: TGTGCCAGCAGTACTGCGGGGTATACAGATACGCAGTATTTT. It translates to CASSTAGYTDTQYF. This chain uses TRBV12-3 or TRBV12-4 with TRBJ2-3; possible D gene TRBD2, 6 bases. The V end lost 5 bases, the J end lost 3 bases, and 12 bases lay between the germline ends. The CDR3 spans 14 residues.

The V and J genes are TRBV29-1 and TRBJ2-7; TRBD1 or TRBD2 may be the D gene (5 bases each). Germline loops: CDR1 SQVTM, CDR2 ANQGSEA. The V and J ends lost 1 base and 5 bases respectively, with 15 bases between them. This CDR3 has 14 residues. CDR3: CSVEVRDGMDEQYF. The CDR3 DNA reads TGCAGCGTTGAAGTGAGGGACGGGATGGACGAGCAGTACTTC.

V gene TRBV5-1 combines with J gene TRBJ1-1, with 9 bases lining up with TRBD1. Germline V gene lookup returns CDR1 SGHRS and CDR2 YFSETQ. The length of the CDR3 is 16 residues. V dropped 4 bases and J dropped 1; count of bases not matched to a gene: 8. CDR3: CASSKVTGGQNTEAFF. CDR3 DNA: TGCGCCAGCAGCAAAGTGACAGGGGGACAGAACACTGAAGCTTTCTTT. The variable domain in full, completed from reference TRBV5-1 and TRBJ1-1, reads KAGVTQTPRYLIKTRGQQVTLSCSPISGHRSVSWYQQTPGQGLQFLFEYFSETQRNKGNFPGRFSGRQFSNSRSEMNVSTLELGDSALYLCASSKVTGGQNTEAFFGQGTRLTVV.

V and J are TRBV4-2 and TRBJ2-4, with D perhaps matching TRBD2 (5 bases). CDR1 is LGHNA, CDR2 YNFKEQ, per germline. V was shortened by 2 bases and J by 0 bases, with 20 bases between the two germline ends. The CDR3 runs 19 residues. In DNA form, the CDR3 reads TGTGCCAGCAGCCAAAAACGACCGACTAACGGGGAAGCCAAAAACATTCAGTACTTC. Protein: CASSQKRPTNGEAKNIQYF.

This clonotype was recorded once. This rearrangement joins TRBV12-3 or TRBV12-4 to TRBJ1-2; 8 bases fit TRBD1. The CDR3 runs 17 residues. With V trimmed by 7 bases and J by 1 base, 14 bases remained unmatched. The CDR3 here is CASNFVLGTGHNYGYTF. Written as DNA, the CDR3 is TGTGCCAGCAATTTCGTTTTAGGGACAGGACATAACTATGGCTACACCTTC.